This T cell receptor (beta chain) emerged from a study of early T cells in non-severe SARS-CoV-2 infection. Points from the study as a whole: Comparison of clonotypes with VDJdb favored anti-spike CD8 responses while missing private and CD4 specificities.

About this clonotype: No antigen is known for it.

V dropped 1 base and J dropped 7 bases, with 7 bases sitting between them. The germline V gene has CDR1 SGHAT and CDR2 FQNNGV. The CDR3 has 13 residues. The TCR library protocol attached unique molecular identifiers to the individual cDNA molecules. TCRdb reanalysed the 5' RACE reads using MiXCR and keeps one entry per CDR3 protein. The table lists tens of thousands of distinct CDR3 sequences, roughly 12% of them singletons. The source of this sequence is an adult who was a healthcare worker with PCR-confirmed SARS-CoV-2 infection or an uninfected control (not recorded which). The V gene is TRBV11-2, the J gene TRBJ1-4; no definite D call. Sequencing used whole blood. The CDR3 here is CASSLVLREKLFF. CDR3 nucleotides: TGTGCCAGCAGCTTAGTTCTTCGTGAAAAACTGTTTTTT.